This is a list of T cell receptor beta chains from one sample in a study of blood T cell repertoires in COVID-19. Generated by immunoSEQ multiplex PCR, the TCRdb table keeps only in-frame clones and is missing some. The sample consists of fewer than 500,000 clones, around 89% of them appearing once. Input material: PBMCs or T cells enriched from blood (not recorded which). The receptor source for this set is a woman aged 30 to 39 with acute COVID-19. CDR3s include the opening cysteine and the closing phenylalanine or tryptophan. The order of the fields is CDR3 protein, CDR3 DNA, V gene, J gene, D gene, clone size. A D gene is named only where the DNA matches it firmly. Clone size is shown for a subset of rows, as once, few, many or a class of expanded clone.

cdr3_aa: CASSQDLPGTHTYEQYF
cdr3_nt: TGTGCCAGCAGCCAAGATTTACCCGGGACACACACCTACGAGCAGTACTTC
v_call: TRBV4-2
j_call: TRBJ2-7
d_call: NA
clone_size: NA

cdr3_aa: CASSLEGRGNSPLHF
cdr3_nt: TGTGCCAGCAGCTTAGAGGGCAGGGGTAATTCACCCCTCCACTTT
v_call: TRBV7-2
j_call: TRBJ1-6
d_call: NA
clone_size: NA

cdr3_aa: CASSPSPGTPSNQPQHF
cdr3_nt: TGCGCCAGCAGCCCCAGCCCCGGGACACCGAGCAATCAGCCCCAGCATTTT
v_call: TRBV5-1
j_call: TRBJ1-5
d_call: NA
clone_size: once

cdr3_aa: CATASHTAIPNTGELFF
cdr3_nt: TGCGCCACCGCATCCCACACAGCTATCCCGAACACCGGGGAGCTGTTTTTT
v_call: TRBV5-1
j_call: TRBJ2-2
d_call: NA
clone_size: NA

cdr3_aa: CASSEMSRDEQPQHF
cdr3_nt: TGTGCCAGCAGTGAAATGAGCCGGGATGAACAGCCCCAGCATTTT
v_call: TRBV2
j_call: TRBJ1-5
d_call: NA
clone_size: NA

cdr3_aa: CSVGTGITDTQYF
cdr3_nt: TGCAGCGTTGGGACAGGGATTACAGATACGCAGTATTTT
v_call: TRBV29-1
j_call: TRBJ2-3
d_call: TRBD1
clone_size: NA

cdr3_aa: CASSKTCGRLTYEQYF
cdr3_nt: TGTGCCAGCAGCAAAACTTGCGGCCGCTTGACCTACGAGCAGTACTTC
v_call: TRBV21-1
j_call: TRBJ2-7
d_call: NA
clone_size: NA

cdr3_aa: CVRSPPQGIPAGYTF
cdr3_nt: TGTGTCAGAAGCCCCCCTCAGGGGATCCCAGCTGGCTACACCTTC
v_call: TRBV7-5
j_call: TRBJ1-2
d_call: NA
clone_size: NA

cdr3_aa: CASGAGGVTEAFF
cdr3_nt: TGTGCCAGCGGGGCGGGGGGCGTGACTGAAGCTTTCTTT
v_call: TRBV6-6
j_call: TRBJ1-1
d_call: NA
clone_size: NA

cdr3_aa: CASSPGDYSGNTIYF
cdr3_nt: TGTGCCAGCAGCCCAGGGGACTACTCTGGAAACACCATATATTTT
v_call: TRBV9
j_call: TRBJ1-3
d_call: NA
clone_size: NA

cdr3_aa: CASSNTDREDTAFF
cdr3_nt: TGCGCCAGCAGCAACACCGACAGGGAGGATACGGCTTTCTTT
v_call: TRBV5-1
j_call: TRBJ1-1
d_call: TRBD1
clone_size: NA

cdr3_aa: CASSPSLGRTDTQYF
cdr3_nt: TGTGCCAGCAGCCCTAGCTTAGGGAGAACAGATACGCAGTATTTT
v_call: TRBV11-2
j_call: TRBJ2-3
d_call: NA
clone_size: NA

cdr3_aa: CATSDLPGLAGEGEQFF
cdr3_nt: TGTGCCACCAGTGATTTGCCGGGACTAGCGGGGGAAGGTGAGCAGTTCTTC
v_call: TRBV24-1
j_call: TRBJ2-1
d_call: TRBD2
clone_size: NA

cdr3_aa: CASSPGTGGDTDTQYF
cdr3_nt: TGCGCCAGCAGCCCAGGGACAGGGGGTGACACAGATACGCAGTATTTT
v_call: TRBV5-1
j_call: TRBJ2-3
d_call: TRBD1
clone_size: NA

cdr3_aa: CASSDGTGPNTEAFF
cdr3_nt: TGTGCCAGCAGTGACGGAACAGGGCCAAACACTGAAGCTTTCTTT
v_call: TRBV2
j_call: TRBJ1-1
d_call: NA
clone_size: NA

cdr3_aa: CAWGGQGTEAFF
cdr3_nt: TGTGCCTGGGGTGGACAGGGCACTGAAGCTTTCTTT
v_call: TRBV30
j_call: TRBJ1-1
d_call: TRBD1
clone_size: NA

cdr3_aa: CASRDRVHTQYF
cdr3_nt: TGTGCCAGCAGAGACAGGGTTCATACGCAGTATTTT
v_call: TRBV6-5
j_call: TRBJ2-3
d_call: TRBD1
clone_size: few

cdr3_aa: CASREKSGTGGSSDEKLFF
cdr3_nt: TGTGCCAGCAGGGAAAAATCCGGGACAGGGGGCTCGTCGGATGAAAAACTGTTTTTT
v_call: TRBV27
j_call: TRBJ1-4
d_call: TRBD1
clone_size: NA

cdr3_aa: CASSLDREAGELFF
cdr3_nt: TGTGCCAGCAGCCTCGACAGGGAGGCCGGGGAGCTGTTTTTT
v_call: TRBV7-3
j_call: TRBJ2-2
d_call: NA
clone_size: NA

cdr3_aa: CASSYGVSKKLFF
cdr3_nt: TGTGCCAGCAGTTACGGAGTGTCGAAAAAACTGTTTTTT
v_call: TRBV6-5
j_call: TRBJ1-4
d_call: NA
clone_size: NA

cdr3_aa: CASSLGGPPDTQYF
cdr3_nt: TGTGCCAGCAGCCTCGGGGGGCCGCCAGATACGCAGTATTTT
v_call: TRBV3-1/TRBV3-2
j_call: TRBJ2-3
d_call: NA
clone_size: once

cdr3_aa: CSASGVSGQGAYEQYF
cdr3_nt: TGCAGTGCTAGTGGAGTCTCGGGACAGGGGGCCTACGAGCAGTACTTC
v_call: TRBV20-1
j_call: TRBJ2-7
d_call: TRBD1
clone_size: NA

cdr3_aa: CASSRSGGAKNEQFF
cdr3_nt: TGTGCCAGCAGCCGTAGCGGGGGGGCCAAAAATGAGCAGTTCTTC
v_call: TRBV7-9
j_call: TRBJ2-1
d_call: TRBD2
clone_size: NA

cdr3_aa: CASSQRTGNMNTEAFF
cdr3_nt: TGTGCCAGTAGTCAACGGACAGGGAACATGAACACTGAAGCTTTCTTT
v_call: TRBV19
j_call: TRBJ1-1
d_call: TRBD1
clone_size: once

cdr3_aa: CASSLTGAATNEKLFF
cdr3_nt: TGTGCCAGCAGCCTTACAGGGGCTGCAACTAATGAAAAACTGTTTTTT
v_call: TRBV13
j_call: TRBJ1-4
d_call: TRBD1
clone_size: once

cdr3_aa: CASSSPGQSYGYTF
cdr3_nt: TGTGCCAGCAGCTCTCCCGGACAGAGCTATGGCTACACCTTC
v_call: TRBV5-4
j_call: TRBJ1-2
d_call: NA
clone_size: NA

cdr3_aa: CASQSTGTRGEQFF
cdr3_nt: TGTGCCAGCCAGTCGACCGGGACTAGAGGTGAGCAGTTCTTC
v_call: TRBV7-3
j_call: TRBJ2-1
d_call: TRBD2
clone_size: once

cdr3_aa: CASSPGQGVDEQFF
cdr3_nt: TGTGCCAGCAGCCCGGGACAGGGGGTCGATGAGCAGTTCTTC
v_call: TRBV6-5
j_call: TRBJ2-1
d_call: TRBD1
clone_size: NA

cdr3_aa: CASSLAAVPPDTLLYNEQFF
cdr3_nt: TGCGCCAGCAGCTTGGCCGCGGTCCCGCCTGATACCCTTCTTTACAATGAGCAGTTCTTC
v_call: TRBV5-1
j_call: TRBJ2-1
d_call: NA
clone_size: NA

cdr3_aa: CASSPQLGALETQYF
cdr3_nt: TGTGCCAGCTCACCACAGTTGGGGGCTTTAGAGACCCAGTACTTC
v_call: TRBV18
j_call: TRBJ2-5
d_call: NA
clone_size: NA

cdr3_aa: CASRGTGGHYGYTF
cdr3_nt: TGTGCCAGCAGAGGGACAGGGGGCCACTATGGCTACACCTTC
v_call: TRBV6-5
j_call: TRBJ1-2
d_call: TRBD1
clone_size: NA

cdr3_aa: CATSDPGTGYEQYF
cdr3_nt: TGTGCCACCAGTGATCCAGGGACAGGCTACGAGCAGTACTTC
v_call: TRBV24-1
j_call: TRBJ2-7
d_call: TRBD1
clone_size: NA

cdr3_aa: CAWSVVRGGGELFF
cdr3_nt: TGTGCCTGGAGTGTTGTAAGGGGAGGCGGGGAGCTGTTTTTT
v_call: TRBV30
j_call: TRBJ2-2
d_call: NA
clone_size: once

cdr3_aa: CASSLTSGGPEQFF
cdr3_nt: TGCGCCAGCAGCTTAACTAGCGGGGGGCCTGAGCAGTTCTTC
v_call: TRBV5-1
j_call: TRBJ2-1
d_call: TRBD2
clone_size: NA

cdr3_aa: CASRQTGELFF
cdr3_nt: TGTGCCAGCAGACAGACCGGGGAGCTGTTTTTT
v_call: TRBV3-1/TRBV3-2
j_call: TRBJ2-2
d_call: NA
clone_size: few

cdr3_aa: CANPEARCTYEQYF
cdr3_nt: TGTGCCAATCCGGAAGCCAGGTGTACCTACGAGCAGTACTTC
v_call: TRBV27
j_call: TRBJ2-7
d_call: NA
clone_size: once

cdr3_aa: CASSSPSFLANTGELFF
cdr3_nt: TGTGCCAGCAGCAGCCCCTCCTTTCTAGCGAACACCGGGGAGCTGTTTTTT
v_call: TRBV21-1
j_call: TRBJ2-2
d_call: NA
clone_size: NA

cdr3_aa: CSARENEQYF
cdr3_nt: TGCAGTGCTCGCGAGAACGAGCAGTACTTC
v_call: TRBV20-1
j_call: TRBJ2-7
d_call: NA
clone_size: NA

cdr3_aa: CASSFGRGSTDTQYF
cdr3_nt: TGCGCCAGCAGCTTTGGGCGGGGATCCACAGATACGCAGTATTTT
v_call: TRBV5-1
j_call: TRBJ2-3
d_call: NA
clone_size: NA

cdr3_aa: CASSLRGERTGELFF
cdr3_nt: TGTGCCAGCAGTTTAAGGGGTGAACGTACCGGGGAGCTGTTTTTT
v_call: TRBV27
j_call: TRBJ2-2
d_call: NA
clone_size: NA

cdr3_aa: CSVDDRRETQYF
cdr3_nt: TGCAGCGTCGACGACAGACGAGAGACCCAGTACTTC
v_call: TRBV29-1
j_call: TRBJ2-5
d_call: NA
clone_size: NA

cdr3_aa: CASSLVPAGEGNEQFF
cdr3_nt: TGCGCCAGCAGCTTGGTCCCAGCGGGGGAGGGGAATGAGCAGTTCTTC
v_call: TRBV5-1
j_call: TRBJ2-1
d_call: TRBD2
clone_size: NA

cdr3_aa: CASRDGTYNTGELFF
cdr3_nt: TGCGCCAGCAGGGACGGGACATATAACACCGGGGAGCTGTTTTTT
v_call: TRBV5-1
j_call: TRBJ2-2
d_call: NA
clone_size: many

cdr3_aa: CASSRTGKLEAFF
cdr3_nt: TGTGCCAGCAGCCGGACAGGGAAACTTGAAGCTTTCTTT
v_call: TRBV12-3/TRBV12-4
j_call: TRBJ1-1
d_call: TRBD1
clone_size: NA

cdr3_aa: CASSEYRGLAVGYTF
cdr3_nt: TGTGCCAGCAGTGAATATCGGGGTCTAGCGGTCGGCTACACCTTC
v_call: TRBV2
j_call: TRBJ1-2
d_call: NA
clone_size: NA

cdr3_aa: CATSDFTVEQFF
cdr3_nt: TGTGCCACCAGTGATTTTACAGTGGAGCAGTTCTTC
v_call: TRBV24-1
j_call: TRBJ2-1
d_call: NA
clone_size: NA

cdr3_aa: CATSRGTLASTDTQYF
cdr3_nt: TGTGCCACCAGCAGAGGGACACTAGCTAGCACAGATACGCAGTATTTT
v_call: TRBV15
j_call: TRBJ2-3
d_call: NA
clone_size: NA

cdr3_aa: CASSPTVQPQHF
cdr3_nt: TGTGCCAGCAGTCCAACGGTTCAGCCCCAGCATTTT
v_call: TRBV28
j_call: TRBJ1-5
d_call: NA
clone_size: NA

cdr3_aa: CASSSGGRGPAFF
cdr3_nt: TGTGCCAGCAGCTCTGGGGGCAGGGGACCAGCTTTCTTT
v_call: TRBV7-2
j_call: TRBJ1-1
d_call: NA
clone_size: NA

cdr3_aa: CASSHLTSGGTEQYF
cdr3_nt: TGTGCCAGCAGCCACCTTACTAGCGGGGGGACCGAGCAGTACTTC
v_call: TRBV6-5
j_call: TRBJ2-7
d_call: TRBD2
clone_size: NA

cdr3_aa: CASNGDSVRGYF
cdr3_nt: TGTGCCAGCAATGGGGACAGCGTTCGGGGTTACTTC
v_call: TRBV2
j_call: TRBJ2-7
d_call: TRBD1
clone_size: few